Below are 23 T cell receptor beta chains sequenced from a single sample in a study of CD8 T cells in Susac syndrome. RNA, at about 0.45 to 1 ug, was reverse transcribed with random hexamers. TCRdb recomputed calls from the immunoSEQ multiplex PCR reads with MiXCR, one row per CDR3 protein. This table has hundreds of thousands of distinct CDR3 sequences, over 85% appearing once. Sequenced input: CD4+ T cells from PBMCs. These TCRs come from a human donor with multiple sclerosis.

This chain uses TRBV7-3 with TRBJ2-2; D assignment may be TRBD1 or TRBD2 (6 bases each). Trimming left V 2 bases short and J 5 bases short, with 15 bases between. The germline gives CDR1 SGHTA, CDR2 FQGTGA. This CDR3 region has 16 residues. The CDR3 nucleotides are TGTGCCAGCAGCTTATGGGTCGGAGGGGGTACCGGGGAGCTGTTTTTT. Amino acid sequence: CASSLWVGGGTGELFF.

V is TRBV27 and J is TRBJ1-4; D remains ambiguous. V was trimmed by 0 bases and J by 5 bases, leaving 10 bases between them. Germline lookup yields CDR1 MNHEY and CDR2 SMNVEV (reference sequence). The CDR3 runs to 15 residues. CDR3 sequence: CASSLSLGRNEKLFF. CDR3 DNA: TGTGCCAGCAGTTTATCTTTAGGGAGGAATGAAAAACTGTTTTTT.

The chain uses TRBV7-2 and TRBJ2-1; no definite D call. This CDR3 contains 16 residues. CDR1 is SGHTA, CDR2 FQGNSA, per germline. Trimming cost V 4 bases and J 3 bases, with 16 bases left between them. CDR3 in DNA: TGTGCCAGCAGCTCCGAACGGCCCTTCTACTACAATGAGCAGTTCTTC. It specifies CASSSERPFYYNEQFF.

In the case of this clonotype: This is likely a read error, given that the CDR3 carries no conserved phenylalanine or tryptophan at its end. The J gene is TRBJ2-1, the V gene TRBV12-3 or TRBV12-4, with 7 bases fitting TRBD2. The V and J ends lost 3 bases and 6 bases, in that order; junction bases with no gene match: 2. The length of the CDR3 is 13 residues. The CDR3: CASSFREGNEQFL. In DNA form, the CDR3 reads TGTGCCAGCAGTTTCAGGGAGGGCAATGAGCAGTTCTTG.

The chain links TRBV23-1 to TRBJ2-7; D is possibly TRBD2 (5 bases). TRBV23-1 is an ORF, with its function uncertain. The CDR3 totals 14 residues. The V and J ends lost 10 bases and 6 bases respectively, with 22 bases between them. DNA for the CDR3: TGCGCCACCCTACCGGAGGACTGTTTCGCCGAGCAGTACGTC. It translates to CATLPEDCFAEQYV.

The chain has TRBV5-4 and TRBJ2-5; the match to TRBD1 covers 8 bases. Germline lookup yields CDR1 SGHNT and CDR2 YYREEE (reference sequence). Trimming cost V 1 base and J 5 bases; bases outside gene matches: 7. The CDR3 consists of 15 residues. In DNA, the CDR3 is TGTGCCAGCAGCTTGCAGGGGGCGCAGGGGGAGACCCAGTACTTC. Translation: CASSLQGAQGETQYF. Using reference TRBV5-4 and TRBJ2-5 for the parts outside the CDR3, the full variable domain is ETGVTQSPTHLIKTRGQQVTLRCSSQSGHNTVSWYQQALGQGPQFIFQYYREEENGRGNFPPRFSGLQFPNYSSELNVNALELDDSALYLCASSLQGAQGETQYFGPGTRLLVL.

The CDR3 sequence: CASGPIYEQYF. The CDR3 bases are TGTGCCAGCGGTCCCATCTACGAGCAGTACTTC. The chain carries TRBV28 and TRBJ2-7; the D is unclear. The V gene's germline CDR1 is MDHEN and CDR2 SYDVKM. The length of the CDR3 is 11 residues. V gave up 8 bases and J gave up 3 bases, with 8 bases separating them. Variable domain in full (rest from reference TRBV28 and TRBJ2-7): DVKVTQSSRYLVKRTGEKVFLECVQDMDHENMFWYRQDPGLGLRLIYFSYDVKMKEKGDIPEGYSVSREKKERFSLILESASTNQTSMYLCASGPIYEQYFGPGTRLTVT.

V and J are TRBV30 and TRBJ2-1; 13 bases fit TRBD2. Germline CDR1 is GTSNPN and CDR2 is SVGIG (reference sequence). Trimming at V came to 5 bases and at J to 7 bases, leaving 11 bases not matched to a gene. The CDR3 is 16 amino acids. CDR3 nucleotides: TGTGCCTGGGGTATTTTACTAGCGGGAGGGGGAAATGAGCAGTTCTTC. Residues: CAWGILLAGGGNEQFF.

The sample holds one count of this clonotype. The rearrangement joins TRBV11-2 to TRBJ2-2, with 11 bases matching TRBD1. Germline CDR1 reads SGHAT; CDR2 reads FQNNGV. The CDR3 consists of 16 residues. Unmatched junction bases numbered 8, after V lost 3 bases and J lost 8 bases. The CDR3: CASSFWGGQGAGELFF. DNA for the CDR3: TGTGCCAGCAGCTTTTGGGGTGGACAGGGGGCAGGGGAGCTGTTTTTT. Full variable domain (missing parts from reference TRBV11-2 and TRBJ2-2): EAGVAQSPRYKIIEKRQSVAFWCNPISGHATLYWYQQILGQGPKLLIQFQNNGVVDDSQLPKDRFSAERLKGVDSTLKIQPAKLEDSAVYLCASSFWGGQGAGELFFGEGSRLTVL.

The V call is TRBV27, the J call TRBJ1-1, with D unresolved. The germline CDR1 and CDR2 sequences are MNHEY and SMNVEV (reference sequence). This CDR3 is built from 15 residues. Deletions cut 6 bases from V and 1 base from J, with 15 bases between. This CDR3 reads CASSANPVGNTEAFF. The DNA of the CDR3 is TGTGCCAGCAGCGCAAACCCGGTCGGGAACACTGAAGCTTTCTTT.

The chain employs TRBV12-3 or TRBV12-4 and TRBJ1-6; D possibly corresponds to TRBD1 (6 bases). The CDR3 sequence is 14 residues long. V was clipped by 1 base and J by 7 bases, with 8 bases between them. CDR3 residues: CASSLDRVNSPLHF. The CDR3 DNA reads TGTGCCAGCAGTTTAGACAGGGTCAATTCACCCCTCCACTTT.

This rearrangement joins TRBV24-1 to TRBJ2-1; D remains ambiguous. Trimming took 5 bases from V and 8 from J, leaving 6 bases between them. This CDR3 spans 11 amino acids. Germline V gene data show CDR1 as KGHDR and CDR2 as SFDVKD. The CDR3, as DNA: TGTGCCACCAGTGGTGTCCATGAGCAGTTCTTC. Encoded protein: CATSGVHEQFF.

V gene TRBV2 combines with J gene TRBJ1-5; D not resolved. The CDR3 extends over 13 amino acids. Trimming removed 7 bases at V and 2 bases at J, with 9 bases between. The germline V gene has CDR1 SNHLY and CDR2 FYNNEI. Here the CDR3 reads CASTKGRNQPQHF. In nucleotides, the CDR3 is TGTGCCAGCACAAAGGGCCGCAATCAGCCCCAGCATTTT.

The chain has TRBV20-1 and TRBJ2-7; the D gene could be TRBD1 or TRBD2 (6 bases each). The CDR3 totals 11 residues. The V end was cut by 7 bases, the J end by 3 bases, with 10 bases between. In germline, CDR1 is DFQATT, CDR2 SNEGSKA (reference sequence). Here the CDR3 reads CSGGGGYEQYF. The CDR3 DNA is TGCAGTGGCGGAGGGGGCTACGAGCAGTACTTC.

The V gene is TRBV7-8, the J gene TRBJ2-2; D gene ambiguous. V lost 4 bases to trimming and J lost 8 bases, with 5 bases between them. The V gene's germline CDR1 is SGHVS and CDR2 FQNEAQ. This CDR3 spans 11 amino acids. The CDR3 DNA sequence: TGTGCCAGCAGCTGGCGGGGGGAGCTGTTTTTT. Amino acid sequence: CASSWRGELFF.

The rearrangement links TRBV18 to TRBJ2-1; possibly TRBD1 or TRBD2 for D (5 bases each). Germline V gene lookup returns CDR1 KGHSH and CDR2 LQKENI. The CDR3 is made up of 11 amino acids. V lost 5 bases and J 10 bases, leaving 9 bases between the germline ends. This CDR3 is CASSGEGEQFF. The CDR3 DNA is TGTGCCAGCTCAGGCGAGGGGGAGCAGTTCTTC.

Worth noting for this clonotype: The conserved phenylalanine or tryptophan is not found at the CDR3 terminus, so this likely reflects a read error. The rearrangement joins TRBV9 to TRBJ1-1; D is possibly TRBD1 (5 bases). Trimming took 7 bases from V and 2 from J, leaving 12 bases between them. Germline CDR1 and CDR2: SGDLS and YYNGEE. There are 13 residues in the CDR3. The CDR3 loop reads CASARGGNTEAFL. The CDR3 DNA is TGTGCCAGCGCTCGTGGGGGTAACACTGAAGCTTTCTTG.

The V gene is TRBV19, the J gene TRBJ1-2, with TRBD1 matching over 7 bases. Germline loops: CDR1 LNHDA, CDR2 SQIVND (reference sequence). Trimming at V came to 3 bases and at J to 8 bases, leaving 9 bases not matched to a gene. The CDR3 has 14 amino acids. The chain's CDR3 is CASSILQGGGGYTF. In nucleotides, the CDR3 is TGTGCCAGTAGTATCCTCCAGGGGGGAGGAGGCTACACCTTC.

CDR3 in DNA: TGTGCCAGCAGCCCCGGGGCGGAAGAAGAGACCCAGTACTTC. Translated: CASSPGAEEETQYF. The chain links TRBV5-6 to TRBJ2-5; D is possibly TRBD1 or TRBD2 (5 bases each). This CDR3 is built from 14 residues. V was shortened by 4 bases and J by 3 bases, with 13 bases between the two germline ends. CDR1 SGHDT and CDR2 YYEEEE come from the germline V gene.

This chain uses TRBV7-2 with TRBJ1-5, with no clear D. The CDR3 loop spans 14 amino acids. Trimming took 7 bases from V and 9 from J, leaving 19 bases between them. CDR1 is SGHTA, CDR2 FQGNSA, per germline. The CDR3: CASNDASGERPQHF. The CDR3 coding sequence is TGTGCCAGCAACGATGCGTCAGGTGAGAGGCCCCAGCATTTT. Variable domain in full (rest from reference TRBV7-2 and TRBJ1-5): GAGVSQSPSNKVTEKGKDVELRCDPISGHTALYWYRQSLGQGLEFLIYFQGNSAPDKSGLPSDRFSAERTGGSVSTLTIQRTQQEDSAVYLCASNDASGERPQHFGDGTRLSIL.

CDR3 DNA: TGCAGTGCTAGAGTAGCGGGGACAGAGACCCAGTACTTC. This gives the protein CSARVAGTETQYF. J is TRBJ2-5 and V is TRBV20-1, with TRBD2 matching over 8 bases. Trimming took 1 base from V and 4 from J; bases not matched to a gene: 2. Germline V gives CDR1 DFQATT, CDR2 SNEGSKA (reference sequence). CDR3 length: 13 residues.

The rearrangement joins TRBV6-1 to TRBJ1-5; D ambiguous. The CDR3 runs to 16 residues. Trimming pared 2 bases from V and 6 bases from J, leaving 17 bases between. Germline V gene sequence: CDR1 MNHNS, CDR2 SASEGT. The CDR3 sequence is CASSEWASPGSQPQHF. DNA of the CDR3: TGTGCCAGCAGTGAATGGGCGAGCCCTGGCAGTCAGCCCCAGCATTTT.

The V call is TRBV2, the J call TRBJ1-4; 8 nucleotides agree with TRBD1. Germline CDR1 reads SNHLY; CDR2 reads FYNNEI. Trimming cost V 7 bases and J 8 bases; bases outside gene matches: 6. The CDR3 runs 13 residues. The DNA for the CDR3 is TGTGCCAGCACCGCAGGGGGCGGGGAAAAACTGTTTTTT. Its protein is CASTAGGGEKLFF.